This T cell receptor (beta chain) was obtained from a study of patients and donors after allogeneic stem cell transplantation. TCRdb used MiXCR to reprocess the RT-PCR reads, holding one entry per CDR3 protein. In the table there are about 230,000 distinct CDR3 sequences, 14% of which are singletons. J gave up 4 bases and V 4 bases, and 13 bases lay outside the gene matches. This CDR3 spans 16 amino acids. The germline CDR1 and CDR2 sequences are SGHNT and YYREEE (reference sequence). Sequenced: blood, either unsorted or a sorted T cell fraction (not recorded which). The V gene is TRBV5-4, the J gene TRBJ2-5, with 7 positions matching TRBD2. The sequence came from a human donor who was either an allogeneic HSCT recipient or a stem cell or donor lymphocyte infusion donor (not recorded which). It is not recorded whose cells these are; they may come from a transplant donor. CDR3: CASSRALGGEGETQYF. The CDR3 DNA is TGTGCCAGCAGCCGGGCTCTGGGGGGGGAAGGAGAGACCCAGTACTTC.